These 29 T cell receptor beta chains were sequenced from one sample in a study of molecular identifiers for immune sequencing clone quantification (dated by TCRdb to the late 2010s). Library method: PCR. TCRdb shows the sequencer as NextSeq 500. Starting from the raw public reads, TCRdb applied fastp trimming at Q25, assembled clones with MiXCR and retained in-frame beta chains. Every entry covers one CDR3 protein and lists the most common genes and DNA from its rows. The sample has over 300,000 distinct CDR3 sequences on record, roughly 24% of them singletons. The top ten constitute about 0.71% of the sample. What was sequenced was naive CD8+ T cells from blood, with Jurkat cell RNA spiked in. Reading the label with the study, this specimen's cell subset or site is: FACS-sorted CD8+CD4-CCR7+CD45RA+ naive T cells. All receptors derive from a human donor in good health. Some libraries in this study had Jurkat cell RNA spiked in.

Note on this clonotype: This could be a read error, since a much larger clone is one nucleotide away. The CDR3 coding sequence is TGTGCCAGCAGCTCCCCGCTAGCGGGGTGGACCGGGGGGCTGTTTTTT. Translated, it gives CASSSPLAGWTGGLFF. This chain connects TRBV7-9 to TRBJ2-2, with 9 bases identical to TRBD2. The germline gives CDR1 SEHNR, CDR2 FQNEAQ (reference sequence). The CDR3 sequence is 16 residues long. The full variable domain, with the rest looked up from reference TRBV7-9 and TRBJ2-2, is DTGVSQNPRHKITKRGQNVTFRCDPISEHNRLYWYRQTLGQGPEFLTYFQNEAQLEKSRLLSDRFSAERPKGSFSTLEIQRTEQGDSAMYLCASSSPLAGWTGGLFFGEGSRLTVL.

There are a few counts of this clonotype. The rearrangement links TRBV6-5 to TRBJ2-1, with D perhaps TRBD2 (5 bases). The length of the CDR3 is 13 residues. V lost 0 bases to trimming and J lost 9 bases, with 9 bases between them. Germline-derived CDR1 and CDR2 are MNHEY and SVGAGI. The CDR3 nucleotides are TGTGCCAGCAGTTACTCGACTATGGGTGAGCAGTTCTTC. Protein: CASSYSTMGEQFF.

V is TRBV21-1 and J is TRBJ2-7; no DNA check was done on the table's D call, TRBD1. TRBV21-1 is reported as a pseudogene. This CDR3 contains 17 residues. The CDR3 nucleotides read TGTGCCAGCAGCAAAGACACAGGGAAGAGGCGGGCCTACGAGCAGTACTTC. Amino acid sequence: CASSKDTGKRRAYEQYF.

This clonotype was detected a few times. This chain joins TRBV7-9 and TRBJ2-1; D possibly matches TRBD1 or TRBD2 (5 bases each). Trimming shortened V by 5 bases and J by 10 bases, and 15 bases separated the two germline ends. The CDR3 sequence is 13 residues long. The germline CDR1 and CDR2 sequences are SEHNR and FQNEAQ (reference sequence). In nucleotides, the CDR3 is TGTGCCAGCAGCACGGGGCCGGGGCTCGAGCAGTTCTTC. Translating gives CASSTGPGLEQFF.

This clonotype was seen only a few times. This chain joins TRBV12-3 or TRBV12-4 and TRBJ1-4; possibly TRBD1 for D (5 bases). The V end lost 7 bases, the J end lost 7 bases, and 16 bases lay between the germline ends. The CDR3 loop spans 14 amino acids. CDR3 coding DNA: TGTGCCAGCACCCCCGGGCCCGGGGGTGAAAAACTGTTTTTT. Its protein product is CASTPGPGGEKLFF.

Here the CDR3 DNA reads TGTGCCAGCAGCGAGGGCAGGGGAGCAGATACGCAGTATTTT. It translates to CASSEGRGADTQYF. The chain couples TRBV9 to TRBJ2-3, with D possibly matching TRBD1 (6 bases). The CDR3 runs to 14 residues. In germline, CDR1 is SGDLS, CDR2 YYNGEE. The V end lost 3 bases, the J end lost 4 bases, and 12 bases lay between the germline ends.

This clonotype occurred many times. This chain links TRBV28 with TRBJ2-3, with 8 bases aligning to TRBD1. There are 16 residues in the CDR3. The junction had 5 bases not matched to a gene; V was cut back by 3 bases and J by 0 bases. Looked up from germline, CDR1 is MDHEN and CDR2 is SYDVKM. CDR3 residues: CASSFPGGRSTDTQYF. The CDR3 DNA follows: TGTGCCAGCAGTTTCCCAGGGGGCAGAAGCACAGATACGCAGTATTTT.

The chain links TRBV9 to TRBJ2-3, with 10 bases lining up with TRBD1. V was clipped by 2 bases and J by 4 bases; unmatched bases: 13. Germline assignment: CDR1 SGDLS and CDR2 YYNGEE. CDR3 size: 18 residues. CDR3 coding DNA: TGTGCCAGCAGCGTCTACTCCCCGGGACAGGGGCCGTCAGATACGCAGTATTTT. This codes for CASSVYSPGQGPSDTQYF.

For this clonotype: With a much larger clone just one base away, this may be a read error. The chain couples TRBV2 to TRBJ2-4, with D uncertain. This CDR3 has 16 residues. Germline V gene data show CDR1 as SNHLY and CDR2 as FYNNEI. Here the CDR3 DNA reads TGTGACACCAATTGGACCCCCGGCGACGCCAAAAACATTCAGTACTTC. This translates into CDTNWTPGDAKNIQYF. Full variable domain (remainder filled in from reference TRBV2 and TRBJ2-4): EPEVTQTPSHQVTQMGQEVILRCVPISNHLYFYWYRQILGQKVEFLVSFYNNEISEKSEIFDDQFSVERPDGSNFTLKIRSTKLEDSAMYFCDTNWTPGDAKNIQYFGAGTRLSVL.

This clonotype was seen more than once but under ten times. This chain uses TRBV6-1 with TRBJ1-2; D uncertain. Germline lookup yields CDR1 MNHNS and CDR2 SASEGT. V was clipped by 6 bases and J by 4 bases, with 9 bases between them. This CDR3 comprises 12 residues. The CDR3 nucleotides are TGTGCCAGCAGGTACGGGTCCTATGGCTACACCTTC. This translates into CASRYGSYGYTF.

This clonotype was counted at least ten times. The CDR3 loop is CAWDYTGGTDTQYF. The CDR3 nucleotides read TGTGCCTGGGATTACACCGGGGGCACAGATACGCAGTATTTT. This sequence joins TRBV30 and TRBJ2-3, with a possible D match to TRBD2 (5 bases). V was clipped by 5 bases and J by 1 base, with 13 bases between them. CDR1 is GTSNPN, CDR2 SVGIG, per germline (reference sequence). The CDR3 sequence is 14 residues long. Full variable domain (outside the CDR3, taken from reference TRBV30 and TRBJ2-3): SQTIHQWPATLVQPVGSPLSLECTVEGTSNPNLYWYRQAAGRGLQLLFYSVGIGQISSEVPQNLSASRPQDRQFILSSKKLLLSDSGFYLCAWDYTGGTDTQYFGPGTRLTVL.

This clonotype was observed many times. The rearrangement uses TRBV5-6 and TRBJ1-1; D ambiguous. V lost 2 bases to trimming and J lost 5 bases, with 4 bases between them. Germline V CDR1 and CDR2: SGHDT, YYEEEE. The CDR3 is made up of 11 amino acids. The CDR3 is CASSLYTEAFF. For the CDR3, the DNA is TGTGCCAGCAGCTTATATACTGAAGCTTTCTTT.

This clonotype was detected ten times or more. The chain combines TRBV7-9 with TRBJ2-2, with D uncertain. This CDR3 comprises 15 residues. V was clipped by 1 base and J by 3 bases, with 9 bases between them. Germline lookup yields CDR1 SEHNR and CDR2 FQNEAQ (reference sequence). As DNA, the CDR3 is TGTGCCAGCAGCTTAGAAGGGATTTACACCGGGGAGCTGTTTTTT. This sequence encodes CASSLEGIYTGELFF.

A few counts support this clonotype. The chain links TRBV29-1 to TRBJ2-6, with D perhaps TRBD1 (5 bases). V dropped 7 bases and J dropped 0 bases, with 10 bases sitting between them. CDR3 length: 14 residues. Germline V CDR1 and CDR2: SQVTM, ANQGSEA. CDR3 residues: CSATDSSGANVLTF. DNA of the CDR3: TGCAGCGCCACCGACAGCTCTGGGGCCAACGTCCTGACTTTC.

This clonotype has ten or more counts. The chain joins TRBV11-1 to TRBJ2-2; D gene uncertain. The ends were cut back, 0 bases at V and 2 bases at J, with 7 bases in the middle. Germline CDR1 reads SGHAT; CDR2 reads FQDESV (reference sequence). This CDR3 is 15 amino acids long. DNA for the CDR3: TGTGCCAGCAGCTTAGCGGCTGGAAACACCGGGGAGCTGTTTTTT. This encodes CASSLAAGNTGELFF.

The J gene is TRBJ2-7, the V gene TRBV5-1, with D unclear. V was trimmed by 3 bases and J by 7 bases, leaving 29 bases between them. Germline V CDR1 and CDR2: SGHRS, YFSETQ. The CDR3 runs 18 residues. The CDR3 nucleotides are TGCGCCAGCAGCTCCTCACCCCCATCGAGCCGCCGGTCGGTGGAGCAGTACTTC. Protein: CASSSSPPSSRRSVEQYF.

This clonotype appeared many times. The chain recombines TRBV14 with TRBJ2-1; unclear D gene. Trimming shortened V by 0 bases and J by 8 bases, and 17 bases separated the two germline ends. The CDR3 is made up of 16 amino acids. Looked up from germline, CDR1 is SGHDN and CDR2 is FVKESK. CDR3 loop: CASSQDSAGVVDEQFF. In DNA, the CDR3 is TGTGCCAGCAGCCAAGATTCAGCCGGAGTGGTCGATGAGCAGTTCTTC. Full variable domain (remainder filled in from reference TRBV14 and TRBJ2-1): EAGVTQFPSHSVIEKGQTVTLRCDPISGHDNLYWYRRVMGKEIKFLLHFVKESKQDESGMPNNRFLAERTGGTYSTLKVQPAELEDSGVYFCASSQDSAGVVDEQFFGPGTRLTVL.

As to this clonotype: Just one base apart from a much larger clone, this may be a read error. This sequence joins TRBV7-2 and TRBJ2-5, with 10 bases lining up with TRBD2. In germline, CDR1 is SGHTA, CDR2 FQGNSA. The CDR3 is 14 amino acids. CDR3 in amino acids: CAGSPGLAQETQYF. The CDR3 coding sequence is TGTGCCGGCAGCCCGGGACTAGCGCAAGAGACCCAGTACTTC.

V and J are TRBV28 and TRBJ2-2, with D unresolved. Germline assignment: CDR1 MDHEN and CDR2 SYDVKM. This CDR3 spans 12 amino acids. Trimming shortened V by 8 bases and J by 7 bases, and 11 bases separated the two germline ends. In nucleotides, the CDR3 is TGTGCCAGCGGCCCGGCAGGCGGGGAGCTGTTTTTT. It translates to CASGPAGGELFF. The variable domain in full, with the rest retrieved from reference TRBV28 and TRBJ2-2, is DVKVTQSSRYLVKRTGEKVFLECVQDMDHENMFWYRQDPGLGLRLIYFSYDVKMKEKGDIPEGYSVSREKKERFSLILESASTNQTSMYLCASGPAGGELFFGEGSRLTVL.

This clonotype was observed many times. The chain uses TRBV7-2 and TRBJ1-5; 8 positions agree with TRBD1. CDR3 length: 17 amino acids. J lost 0 bases, V lost 5 bases, and 9 bases had no gene match. Germline values: CDR1 SGHTA, CDR2 FQGNSA. The CDR3 reads CASSLWDRTNSNQPQHF. The DNA for the CDR3 is TGTGCCAGCAGCCTATGGGACAGGACGAATAGCAATCAGCCCCAGCATTTT.

This clonotype occurred many times. The chain has TRBV4-2 and TRBJ1-5; possible D gene TRBD1, 5 bases. Germline loops: CDR1 LGHNA, CDR2 YNFKEQ. Deletions cut 1 base from V and 3 bases from J, with 13 bases between. The CDR3 consists of 16 residues. The CDR3 DNA sequence: TGTGCCAGCAGCCAAGGAATAGGGGACCTCAATCAGCCCCAGCATTTT. It is translated as CASSQGIGDLNQPQHF.

The rearrangement links TRBV6-2 or TRBV6-3 to TRBJ2-3; TRBD2 aligns across 8 bases. Germline V gene lookup returns CDR1 MNHEY and CDR2 SVGEGT. This CDR3 has 16 residues. With 2 bases clipped from V and 4 bases from J, the junction kept 8 bases outside the gene matches. CDR3 DNA: TGTGCCAGCAGTTACATCACGGGGGGGATCGCAGATACGCAGTATTTT. It specifies CASSYITGGIADTQYF.

The genes are TRBV20-1 and TRBJ2-7, with 7 positions matching TRBD2. This CDR3 contains 16 residues. J gave up 6 bases and V 0 bases, and 14 bases lay outside the gene matches. Germline CDR1 and CDR2: DFQATT and SNEGSKA (reference sequence). The CDR3 nucleotides are TGCAGTGCTAGAGAGGTGGGGGAGGGCCTTCTTTCCGAGCAGTACTTC. Translating gives CSAREVGEGLLSEQYF.

Many counts were recorded for this clonotype. V usage is TRBV4-1 and J usage is TRBJ1-1; 7 bases are shared with TRBD1. Germline CDR1 reads MGHRA; CDR2 reads YSYEKL. With V trimmed by 4 bases and J by 6 bases, 8 bases remained unmatched. The CDR3 has 14 amino acids. The CDR3 region has the DNA TGCGCCAGCAGCCCAACAAGGGGGACAGCTGAAGCTTTCTTT. It is translated as CASSPTRGTAEAFF.

This clonotype was picked up many times. The CDR3 here is CSVVPPDFPEQFF. For the CDR3, the DNA is TGCAGCGTTGTACCTCCCGACTTCCCCGAGCAGTTCTTC. This rearrangement joins TRBV29-1 to TRBJ2-1; D not resolved. V gave up 4 bases and J gave up 10 bases, with 17 bases separating them. There are 13 residues in the CDR3. Germline CDR1 reads SQVTM; CDR2 reads ANQGSEA.

The chain links TRBV5-1 to TRBJ2-1, with a tentative D call TRBD2 (5 bases). Trimming shortened V by 3 bases and J by 3 bases, and 13 bases separated the two germline ends. The CDR3 loop spans 15 amino acids. CDR1 is SGHRS and CDR2 is YFSETQ in the germline V gene. The DNA for the CDR3 is TGCGCCAGCAGCTCCCCGAGGACTGACTACAATGAGCAGTTCTTC. This codes for CASSSPRTDYNEQFF.

The chain couples TRBV5-5 to TRBJ1-6, with D hard to call. The CDR3 spans 14 residues. Germline CDR1 is SGHKS and CDR2 is YYEKEE (reference sequence). V was clipped by 4 bases and J by 6 bases, with 11 bases between them. CDR3 in DNA: TGTGCCAGCAGCCCGACGGATCGTAATTCACCCCTCCACTTT. It is translated as CASSPTDRNSPLHF.

This clonotype was counted at least ten times. V is TRBV28 and J is TRBJ2-3, with D uncertain. Per the germline V gene, CDR1 is MDHEN and CDR2 is SYDVKM. The ends were cut back, 5 bases at V and 4 bases at J, with 25 bases in the middle. CDR3 size: 18 residues. The chain's CDR3 is CASSPITPVGRRSDTQYF. The CDR3 coding sequence is TGTGCCAGCAGTCCCATAACCCCCGTGGGCCGCCGTTCAGATACGCAGTATTTT.

This chain links TRBV29-1 with TRBJ2-1; TRBD2 aligns across 9 bases. The CDR3 length is 13 residues. Trimming at V came to 6 bases and at J to 4 bases, leaving 4 bases not matched to a gene. Germline CDR1 is SQVTM and CDR2 is ANQGSEA. This CDR3 is CSVLAGNYNEQFF. DNA for the CDR3: TGCAGCGTCCTAGCGGGGAATTACAATGAGCAGTTCTTC.